This entry describes one T cell receptor beta chain. Antigen: not known. PCR amplification relied on 60 Vbeta primers (plus 13 Jbeta primers). TCRdb's table, derived via immunoSEQ multiplex PCR, lists solely in-frame clones and lacks some. The sample includes more than 150,000 clones, roughly 88% of them seen just once. V was cut by 5 bases and J by 4 bases, with 14 bases left in between. The CDR3 extends over 15 amino acids. Looked up from germline, CDR1 is SGHTA and CDR2 is FQGTGA. The data were obtained in a study of cytomegalovirus exposure and HLA in healthy donors. General study results and limits: In an earlier analysis, in 620 or so donors, most V segments appeared productive either ~87% or ~30% of the time.

All donors participated as healthy donors of bone marrow. The receptor comes from a girl aged 2-15 years in good health and CMV-seropositive. This chain links TRBV7-3 with TRBJ2-2; TRBD1 is a possible D gene (6 bases). Sequencing was done on a sample of PBMCs. CDR3 bases: TGTGCCAGCAGCCTACAGGGATGGGGCACCGGGGAGCTGTTTTTT. Translating gives CASSLQGWGTGELFF.